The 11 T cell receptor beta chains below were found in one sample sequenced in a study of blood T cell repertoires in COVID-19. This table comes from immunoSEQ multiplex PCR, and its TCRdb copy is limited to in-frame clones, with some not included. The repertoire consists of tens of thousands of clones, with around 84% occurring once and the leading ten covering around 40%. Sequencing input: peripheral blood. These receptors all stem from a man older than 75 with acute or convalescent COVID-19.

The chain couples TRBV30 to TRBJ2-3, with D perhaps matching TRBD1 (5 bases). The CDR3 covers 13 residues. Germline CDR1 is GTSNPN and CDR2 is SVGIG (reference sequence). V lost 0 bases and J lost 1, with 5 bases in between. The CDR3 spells CAWSVRGTDTQYF. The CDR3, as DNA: TGTGCCTGGAGTGTCAGGGGCACAGATACGCAGTATTTT. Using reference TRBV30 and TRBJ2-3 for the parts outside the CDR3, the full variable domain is SQTIHQWPATLVQPVGSPLSLECTVEGTSNPNLYWYRQAAGRGLQLLFYSVGIGQISSEVPQNLSASRPQDRQFILSSKKLLLSDSGFYLCAWSVRGTDTQYFGPGTRLTVL.

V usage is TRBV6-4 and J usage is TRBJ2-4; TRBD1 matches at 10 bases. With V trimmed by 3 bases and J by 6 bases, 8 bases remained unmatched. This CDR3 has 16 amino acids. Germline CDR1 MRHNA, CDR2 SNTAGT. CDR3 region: CASSDSSRDRGNIQYF. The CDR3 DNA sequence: TGTGCCAGCAGTGATTCCAGCCGGGACAGGGGAAACATTCAGTACTTC.

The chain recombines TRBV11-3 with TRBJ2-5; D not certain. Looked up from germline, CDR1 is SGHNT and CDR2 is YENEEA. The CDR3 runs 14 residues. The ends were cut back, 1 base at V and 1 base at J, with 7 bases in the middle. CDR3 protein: CASSLGPLQETQYF. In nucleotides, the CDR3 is TGTGCCAGCAGCTTAGGGCCCCTCCAAGAGACCCAGTACTTC.

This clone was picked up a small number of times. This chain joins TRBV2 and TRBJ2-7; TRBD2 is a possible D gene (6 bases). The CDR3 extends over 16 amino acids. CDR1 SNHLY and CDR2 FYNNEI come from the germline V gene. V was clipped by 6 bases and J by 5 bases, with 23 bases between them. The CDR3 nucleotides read TGTGCCAGCAGAGCTCACTTCAGCGGGCCGCTCCACGAGCAGTACTTC. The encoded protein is CASRAHFSGPLHEQYF.

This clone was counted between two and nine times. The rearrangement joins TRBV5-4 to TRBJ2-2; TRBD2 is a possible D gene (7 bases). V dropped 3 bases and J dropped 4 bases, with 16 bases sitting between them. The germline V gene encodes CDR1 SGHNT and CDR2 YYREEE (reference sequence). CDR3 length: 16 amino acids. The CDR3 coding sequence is TGTGCCAGCAGCTATTTGGGGGGGCGGGTCACCGGGGAGCTGTTTTTT. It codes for CASSYLGGRVTGELFF. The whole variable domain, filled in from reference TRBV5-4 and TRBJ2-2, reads ETGVTQSPTHLIKTRGQQVTLRCSSQSGHNTVSWYQQALGQGPQFIFQYYREEENGRGNFPPRFSGLQFPNYSSELNVNALELDDSALYLCASSYLGGRVTGELFFGEGSRLTVL.

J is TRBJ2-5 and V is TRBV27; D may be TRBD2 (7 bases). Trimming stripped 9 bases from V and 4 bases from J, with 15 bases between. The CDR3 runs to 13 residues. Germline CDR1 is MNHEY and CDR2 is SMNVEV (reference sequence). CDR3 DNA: TGTGCCAGGAACCGGGGAGGGGGAGAGACCCAGTACTTC. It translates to CARNRGGGETQYF.

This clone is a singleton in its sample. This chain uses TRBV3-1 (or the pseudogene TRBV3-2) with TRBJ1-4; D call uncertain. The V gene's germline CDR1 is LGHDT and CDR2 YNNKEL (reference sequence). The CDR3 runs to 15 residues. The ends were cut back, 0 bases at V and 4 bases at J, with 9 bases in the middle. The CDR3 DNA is TGTGCCAGCAGCCAAGACGGTCTGTTTAATGAAAAACTGTTTTTT. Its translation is CASSQDGLFNEKLFF.

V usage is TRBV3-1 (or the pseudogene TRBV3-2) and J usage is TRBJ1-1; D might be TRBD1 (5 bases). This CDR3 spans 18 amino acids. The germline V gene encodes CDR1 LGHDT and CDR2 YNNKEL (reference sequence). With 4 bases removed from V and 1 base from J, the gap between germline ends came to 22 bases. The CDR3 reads CASSLRILGERSNTEAFF. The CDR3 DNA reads TGTGCCAGCAGCCTCCGAATTTTAGGGGAACGGTCGAACACTGAAGCTTTCTTT.

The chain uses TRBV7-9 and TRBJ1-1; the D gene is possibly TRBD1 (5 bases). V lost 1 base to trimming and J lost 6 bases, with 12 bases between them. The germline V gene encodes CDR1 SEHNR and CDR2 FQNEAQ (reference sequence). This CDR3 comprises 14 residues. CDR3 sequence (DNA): TGTGCCAGCAGCTTAGAAGGCAGGGCGGCTGAAGCTTTCTTT. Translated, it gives CASSLEGRAAEAFF.

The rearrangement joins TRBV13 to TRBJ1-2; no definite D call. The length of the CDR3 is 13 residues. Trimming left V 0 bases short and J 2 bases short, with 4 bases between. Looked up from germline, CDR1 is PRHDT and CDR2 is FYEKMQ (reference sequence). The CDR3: CASSLGGNYGYTF. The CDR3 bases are TGTGCCAGCAGCTTAGGGGGCAACTATGGCTACACCTTC.

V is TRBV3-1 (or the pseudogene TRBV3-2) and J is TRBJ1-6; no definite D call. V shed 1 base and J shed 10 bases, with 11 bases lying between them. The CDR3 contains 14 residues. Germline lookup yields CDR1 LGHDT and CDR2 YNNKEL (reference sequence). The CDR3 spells CASSQVNRDSPLHF. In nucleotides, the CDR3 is TGTGCCAGCAGCCAAGTAAACAGAGACTCACCCCTCCACTTT.